This T cell receptor beta chain is drawn from a study of PD-1 blockade in mismatch repair-deficient tumors. Whole-study results and caveats: Tumor-resident clones, often undetectable pretreatment in blood, expanded then contracted after pembrolizumab.

Germline V gene sequence: CDR1 MNHNY, CDR2 SVGAGI (reference sequence). The CDR3 is 15 amino acids. Trimming took off 4 bases at V and 1 base at J, with 13 bases between the two ends. This clone came up once. Its antigen remains unidentified. TCRdb's table, derived via immunoSEQ multiplex PCR, lists solely in-frame clones and lacks some. The sample includes around 37,000 clones, 75% to 90% of them seen just once. The receptor was isolated from an adult with mismatch repair-deficient cancer. The starting material was PBMCs, obtained roughly nine months after starting pembrolizumab. The rearrangement joins TRBV6-6 to TRBJ1-2; tentative D call: TRBD1 (6 bases). CDR3 residues: CASSLDSVINYGYTF. DNA for the CDR3: TGTGCCAGCAGTTTGGACAGCGTGATTAACTATGGCTACACCTTC.